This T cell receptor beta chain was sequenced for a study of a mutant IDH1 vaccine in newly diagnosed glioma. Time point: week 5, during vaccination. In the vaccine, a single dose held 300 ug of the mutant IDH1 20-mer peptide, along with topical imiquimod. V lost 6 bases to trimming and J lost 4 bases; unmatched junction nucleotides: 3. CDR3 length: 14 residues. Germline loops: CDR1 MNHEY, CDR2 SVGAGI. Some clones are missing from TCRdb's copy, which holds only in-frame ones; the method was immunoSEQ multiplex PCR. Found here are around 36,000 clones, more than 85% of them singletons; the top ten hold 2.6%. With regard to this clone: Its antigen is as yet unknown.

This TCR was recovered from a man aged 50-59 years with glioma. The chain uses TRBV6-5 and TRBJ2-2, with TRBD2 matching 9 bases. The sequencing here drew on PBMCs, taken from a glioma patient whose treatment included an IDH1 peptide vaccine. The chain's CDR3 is CASRVAGVTGELFF. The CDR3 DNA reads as TGTGCCAGCAGAGTAGCGGGGGTCACCGGGGAGCTGTTTTTT.